The 3 T cell receptor beta chains reported below all come from one sample, sequenced in a study of radiation and T cells in renal cell carcinoma. Time point indicated: blood 2 weeks post-SBRT. Treatment reported: 15 Gy SBRT to primary tumor, nephrectomy 4 weeks later. Libraries were prepared by immunoSEQ multiplex PCR; TCRdb keeps only in-frame clonotypes and omits some of them. The sample contains about 26,000 clones, roughly 80% of which appear only once. The sample was blood, taken from a patient whose treatment included radiotherapy and nephrectomy. These receptors were taken from a man between 60 and 75 years old with renal cell carcinoma.

The gene calls are TRBV4-3 and TRBJ1-5; D is unresolved. The V gene lost 0 bases and the J gene lost 9 bases, with 12 bases spanning the gap. CDR1 and CDR2 from the germline V gene are LGHNA and YSLEER. This CDR3 contains 14 residues. The CDR3 DNA reads TGCGCCAGCAGCCAAGATATCTCGGGCGGGCCCCAGCATTTT. Translated: CASSQDISGGPQHF.

V is TRBV19 and J is TRBJ1-3; the D gene is possibly TRBD1 (6 bases). The germline gives CDR1 LNHDA, CDR2 SQIVND (reference sequence). The V gene lost 4 bases and the J gene lost 0 bases, with 25 bases spanning the gap. This CDR3 has 20 amino acids. The CDR3 DNA reads as TGTGCCAGTAGTAAGGACGGGGGGCCGACGCAGTCGAACTCTGGAAACACCATATATTTT. It encodes CASSKDGGPTQSNSGNTIYF.

J is TRBJ2-7 and V is TRBV7-2, with TRBD1 as a possible D gene (5 bases). Germline V gene sequence: CDR1 SGHTA, CDR2 FQGNSA. The CDR3 runs 13 residues. V dropped 5 bases and J dropped 6 bases, with 14 bases sitting between them. In DNA, the CDR3 is TGTGCCAGCAGCCCAAAGGGGAAAGGCGAGCAGTACTTC. Its protein is CASSPKGKGEQYF.